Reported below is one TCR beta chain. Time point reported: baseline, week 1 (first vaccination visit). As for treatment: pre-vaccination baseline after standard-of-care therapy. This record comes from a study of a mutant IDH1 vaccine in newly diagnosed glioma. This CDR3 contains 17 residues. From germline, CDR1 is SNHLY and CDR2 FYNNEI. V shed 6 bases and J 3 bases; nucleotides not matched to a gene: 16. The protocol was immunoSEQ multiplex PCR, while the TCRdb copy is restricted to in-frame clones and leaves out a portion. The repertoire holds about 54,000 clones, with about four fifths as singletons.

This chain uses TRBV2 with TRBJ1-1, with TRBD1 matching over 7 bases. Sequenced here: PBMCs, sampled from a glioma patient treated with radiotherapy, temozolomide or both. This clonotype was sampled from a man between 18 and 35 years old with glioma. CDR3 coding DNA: TGTGCCAGCAGGGACCTCCGAGGGGGCCGTTCTGACACTGAAGCTTTCTTT. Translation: CASRDLRGGRSDTEAFF.